This T cell receptor beta chain derives from a study of T cell changes during pregnancy in multiple sclerosis. Some clones are missing from TCRdb's copy, which holds only in-frame ones; the method was immunoSEQ multiplex PCR. The sample consists of tens of thousands of clones, 75% to 95% of them appearing once. The CDR3 is 15 amino acids. Trimming removed 3 bases at V and 0 bases at J, with 11 bases between. Germline assignment: CDR1 LNHDA and CDR2 SQIVND (reference sequence). This clonotype originated in a female donor in good health, enrolled as a control in a pregnancy study. This chain uses TRBV19 with TRBJ1-2; TRBD1 is a possible D gene (6 bases). The sample in question was CD4+ T cells from peripheral blood mononuclear cells, obtained in the second trimester of pregnancy. This CDR3 reads CASSIMGAANYGYTF. The DNA for the CDR3 is TGTGCCAGTAGTATTATGGGGGCGGCTAACTATGGCTACACCTTC.